These 16 T cell receptor beta chains originate from one sample sequenced in a study of identical twins. One entry per CDR3 protein results from TCRdb running MiXCR on the 5' RACE reads. The sample contains 690,000 or so distinct CDR3 sequences, around 6% of which appear only once. The source material was naive T cells sorted from blood. The receptors come from a man younger than 35 in good health.

This clonotype has more than one count but fewer than ten. The rearrangement uses TRBV20-1 and TRBJ2-3, with 14 bases fitting TRBD2. CDR1 and CDR2 from the germline V gene are DFQATT and SNEGSKA (reference sequence). The CDR3 extends over 19 amino acids. The V segment lost 6 bases and the J segment 1 base; nucleotides outside the gene matches: 15. The CDR3 reads CSADIGATSGRAGTDTQYF. CDR3 DNA: TGCAGTGCCGACATCGGTGCGACTAGCGGGAGGGCCGGCACAGATACGCAGTATTTT.

The rearrangement joins TRBV11-2 to TRBJ2-3; 9 bases fit TRBD2. J lost 3 bases, V lost 5 bases, and 18 bases had no gene match. This CDR3 is 19 amino acids long. Per the germline V gene, CDR1 is SGHAT and CDR2 is FQNNGV. The CDR3 region has the DNA TGTGCCAGCAGCCTCCATCGTCCCGGGACTAGCCCGACGACAGATACGCAGTATTTT. Translated: CASSLHRPGTSPTTDTQYF.

This clonotype appeared a single time. This chain links TRBV6-1 with TRBJ2-4; TRBD1 agrees at 7 bases. V shed 7 bases and J 0 bases; nucleotides not matched to a gene: 9. This CDR3 comprises 16 residues. Germline V gene sequence: CDR1 MNHNS, CDR2 SASEGT. In nucleotides, the CDR3 is TGTGCCAGCAAACCGGGACAGCGAGTAGCCAAAAACATTCAGTACTTC. Protein: CASKPGQRVAKNIQYF.

This clonotype was seen a handful of times. The CDR3 is CASDGTGGNEQFF. As DNA, the CDR3 is TGTGCCAGCGATGGGACAGGGGGTAATGAGCAGTTCTTC. J is TRBJ2-1 and V is TRBV12-3 or TRBV12-4; 11 bases align to TRBD1. V lost 8 bases to trimming and J lost 7 bases; unmatched junction nucleotides: 4. The CDR3 spans 13 residues.

The chain employs TRBV5-1 and TRBJ2-7; D might be TRBD2 (5 bases). The CDR3 contains 12 residues. The germline V and J ends were trimmed by 4 bases and 6 bases, with 11 bases remaining between them. Per germline, CDR1 SGHRS and CDR2 YFSETQ. The CDR3 sequence: CASSLEGSEQYV. As DNA, the CDR3 is TGCGCCAGCAGCCTCGAGGGTAGCGAGCAGTACGTC.

This clonotype was counted ten times or more. The rearrangement uses TRBV12-3 or TRBV12-4 and TRBJ1-2, with D unresolved. Deletions cut 10 bases from V and 2 bases from J, with 11 bases between. This CDR3 spans 12 amino acids. CDR3: CAISDWNYGYTF. In DNA, the CDR3 is TGTGCCATATCAGACTGGAACTATGGCTACACCTTC.

This chain joins TRBV29-1 and TRBJ2-5, with TRBD1 as a possible D gene (6 bases). Per the germline V gene, CDR1 is SQVTM and CDR2 is ANQGSEA. CDR3 length: 13 residues. Trimming cost V 6 bases and J 0 bases, with 11 bases left between them. The CDR3 region has the DNA TGCAGCGTGGGGACATTGTACCAAGAGACCCAGTACTTC. It specifies CSVGTLYQETQYF.

Ten or more counts support this clonotype. The gene calls are TRBV5-5 and TRBJ1-1; unclear D gene. This CDR3 comprises 13 residues. With 1 base removed from V and 10 bases from J, the gap between germline ends came to 14 bases. CDR1 and CDR2 from the germline V gene are SGHKS and YYEKEE (reference sequence). The CDR3 DNA sequence: TGTGCCAGCAGCTTGATAACTCCCCCAGGAGCTTTCTTT. It codes for CASSLITPPGAFF.

J is TRBJ2-1 and V is TRBV27, with D possibly TRBD2 on 7 matching bases. The CDR3 length is 13 residues. Germline-derived CDR1 and CDR2 are MNHEY and SMNVEV (reference sequence). V was shortened by 7 bases and J by 3 bases, with 10 bases between the two germline ends. For the CDR3, the DNA is TGTGCCAGCACGGGGGGCAGCTACAATGAGCAGTTCTTC. This gives the protein CASTGGSYNEQFF.

This clonotype occurred a few times. This chain connects TRBV11-3 to TRBJ2-3, with 13 bases matching TRBD2. After removal of 5 bases from V and 4 bases from J, the junction contained 12 bases not matched to a gene. The length of the CDR3 is 18 residues. CDR1 and CDR2 (germline): SGHNT, YENEEA. The CDR3 sequence is CASSLHGLAGVGADTQYF. CDR3 DNA: TGTGCCAGCAGCCTCCATGGACTAGCGGGAGTGGGTGCAGATACGCAGTATTTT.

This clonotype was detected ten times or more. This rearrangement joins TRBV12-3 or TRBV12-4 to TRBJ2-7; 10 positions agree with TRBD1. The V segment lost 5 bases and the J segment 4 bases; nucleotides outside the gene matches: 11. The CDR3 spans 16 residues. CDR3 DNA: TGTGCCAGCAGTCTCTCAACCGGGACAGGGGTTTACGAGCAGTACTTC. It is translated as CASSLSTGTGVYEQYF.

The chain couples TRBV5-1 to TRBJ2-7; D may be TRBD1 (6 bases). CDR3 length: 13 amino acids. Germline-derived CDR1 and CDR2 are SGHRS and YFSETQ. Trimming removed 4 bases at V and 9 bases at J, with 17 bases between. The CDR3 sequence: CASSPAPDSTQYF. Written as DNA, the CDR3 is TGCGCCAGCAGCCCCGCTCCGGACAGCACGCAGTACTTC.

The chain combines TRBV4-2 with TRBJ1-5; tentative D call: TRBD1 (6 bases). This CDR3 is built from 16 residues. Between the trimmed V and J ends, which lost 4 bases and 1 base, there was a span of 14 bases. Per germline, CDR1 LGHNA and CDR2 YNFKEQ. CDR3 residues: CASSRGRQESNQPQHF. DNA for the CDR3: TGTGCCAGCAGCCGTGGGAGACAGGAGAGCAATCAGCCCCAGCATTTT.

This clonotype appeared a few times. The rearrangement uses TRBV3-1 and TRBJ2-1; D remains unclear. The germline V gene encodes CDR1 LGHDT and CDR2 YNNKEL (reference sequence). With 3 bases removed from V and 10 bases from J, the gap between germline ends came to 10 bases. The CDR3 is made up of 12 amino acids. The DNA for the CDR3 is TGTGCCAGCAGCCAGTTTCAGAGCGAGCAGTTCTTC. Amino acid sequence: CASSQFQSEQFF.

The chain joins TRBV6-2 or TRBV6-3 to TRBJ2-1; 9 bases line up with TRBD2. This CDR3 spans 15 amino acids. In germline, CDR1 is MNHEY, CDR2 SVGEGT. With V trimmed by 6 bases and J by 2 bases, 5 bases remained unmatched. CDR3 amino acids: CASRPSSGAYNEQFF. The CDR3 region has the DNA TGTGCCAGCAGGCCCTCTAGCGGGGCCTACAATGAGCAGTTCTTC.

This clonotype has a handful of counts. This rearrangement joins TRBV3-1 to TRBJ2-1; D is undetermined. The CDR3 spans 16 residues. Germline V gene sequence: CDR1 LGHDT, CDR2 YNNKEL (reference sequence). V was pared by 6 bases and J by 1 base, with 16 bases between. CDR3 DNA: TGTGCCAGCAGACAGAGGACCCTAGGGTCCTACAATGAGCAGTTCTTC. This encodes CASRQRTLGSYNEQFF.